These 18 T cell receptor beta chains share one sample of origin, sequenced in a study of molecular identifiers for immune sequencing clone quantification. TCRdb re-analysed the PCR reads in MiXCR, keeping a single row per CDR3 protein. This sample has approximately 90,000 distinct CDR3 sequences, with roughly a quarter found just once. Sequencing was performed on naive CD8+ T cells from blood, with Jurkat cell RNA spiked in. Sample subset: FACS-sorted CD8+CD4-CCR7+CD45RA+ naive T cells. Every receptor here comes from a human donor in good health. Some libraries in this study had Jurkat cell RNA spiked in.

With respect to this clonotype: A clone one base away is much larger, so this may be a read error. The V gene is TRBV6-2 or TRBV6-3, the J gene TRBJ1-5; D not resolved. CDR1 is MNHEY and CDR2 is SVGEGT in the germline V gene. The CDR3 has 14 amino acids. Between the trimmed V and J ends, which lost 1 base and 5 bases, there was a span of 9 bases. The CDR3 nucleotides are TGTGCCAGCAGTTACTTGGGGAGCCATCAGCCCCAGCATTTT. It is translated as CASSYLGSHQPQHF.

The sample holds many counts of this clonotype. As DNA, the CDR3 is TGTGCCAGCAGTTCAGGGGGCCATAGCAATCAGCCCCAGCATTTT. Protein sequence: CASSSGGHSNQPQHF. This chain uses TRBV28 with TRBJ1-5; 8 nucleotides align to TRBD1. CDR3 length equals 15 residues. Germline V gene sequence: CDR1 MDHEN, CDR2 SYDVKM. V was clipped by 4 bases and J by 0 bases; unmatched bases: 2.

This clonotype was picked up many times. The chain uses TRBV6-2 or TRBV6-3 and TRBJ2-5; D is ambiguous. Germline V gene lookup returns CDR1 MNHEY and CDR2 SVGEGT. The CDR3 extends over 13 amino acids. Trimming removed 3 bases at V and 4 bases at J, with 9 bases between. CDR3 bases: TGTGCCAGCAGTTATGGAGTTCTAGAGACCCAGTACTTC. Protein sequence: CASSYGVLETQYF.

About this clonotype itself: A much larger clonotype is one base distant, so this may be a read error. The rearrangement joins TRBV6-2 or TRBV6-3 to TRBJ1-2; TRBD1 is a possible D gene (6 bases). Germline V lookup: CDR1 MNHEY, CDR2 SVGEGT. The CDR3 is 14 residues long. CDR3 in DNA: TGTGCCAGCAGCACGCCAGGGGATAGCTATGGCTACATCTTC. Translation: CASSTPGDSYGYIF.

This clonotype was counted many times. The J gene is TRBJ2-1, the V gene TRBV29-1; D is perhaps TRBD2 (7 bases). Between the trimmed V and J ends, which lost 7 bases and 0 bases, there was a span of 13 bases. The germline V gene encodes CDR1 SQVTM and CDR2 ANQGSEA. The CDR3 contains 14 residues. CDR3 sequence reads: CSAGGGSSYNEQFF. As DNA, the CDR3 is TGCAGCGCTGGGGGCGGGAGCTCCTACAATGAGCAGTTCTTC.

This clonotype was observed many times. This chain uses TRBV20-1 with TRBJ2-7, with D perhaps assigned TRBD1 or TRBD2 (5 bases each). The CDR3 runs to 15 residues. The germline V gene has CDR1 DFQATT and CDR2 SNEGSKA (reference sequence). V was shortened by 3 bases and J by 0 bases, with 15 bases between the two germline ends. In DNA, the CDR3 is TGCAGTGCTAGTAACGGCCCAGGGAGCTCCTACGAGCAGTACTTC. Residues: CSASNGPGSSYEQYF.

This clonotype has more than one count but fewer than ten. The rearrangement joins TRBV13 to TRBJ1-2, with a possible D match to TRBD1 (6 bases). V was cut by 6 bases and J by 4 bases, with 12 bases left in between. CDR3 length equals 13 residues. The germline CDR1 and CDR2 sequences are PRHDT and FYEKMQ (reference sequence). CDR3 residues: CASRTGGSYGYTF. The CDR3 region has the DNA TGTGCCAGCAGGACAGGCGGGTCCTATGGCTACACCTTC.

A remark on this clonotype: A much bigger clone sits one base away, suggesting this may be a read error. This chain joins TRBV6-2 or TRBV6-3 and TRBJ2-3; D possibly uses TRBD1 or TRBD2 (5 bases each). The CDR3 is 15 residues long. Germline assignment: CDR1 MNHEY and CDR2 SVGEGT. CDR3 residues: CASSTWDAGVDTRYF. The CDR3 bases are TGTGCCAGCAGTACCTGGGACGCCGGGGTAGATACGCGGTATTTT.

In this sample, this clonotype turned up many times. V is TRBV12-3 or TRBV12-4 and J is TRBJ2-3, with D possibly TRBD2 on 7 matching bases. The V and J ends lost 5 bases and 7 bases respectively, with 25 bases between them. This CDR3 is built from 17 residues. The DNA for the CDR3 is TGTGCCAGCAGTCTCACTTTGGGGGGGGGCCCGGGAAATACGCAGTATTTT. It encodes CASSLTLGGGPGNTQYF.

This clonotype showed up many times. The rearrangement links TRBV7-8 to TRBJ1-5; tentative D call: TRBD1 (6 bases). V was trimmed by 5 bases and J by 0 bases, leaving 11 bases between them. Germline V CDR1 and CDR2: SGHVS, FQNEAQ. This CDR3 region has 15 residues. The CDR3 region is CASSKRTASNQPQHF. CDR3 nucleotide sequence: TGTGCCAGCAGCAAGAGGACAGCTAGCAATCAGCCCCAGCATTTT.

This clonotype showed up many times. V and J are TRBV6-2 or TRBV6-3 and TRBJ2-3, with D uncertain. The germline CDR1 and CDR2 sequences are MNHEY and SVGEGT. Deletions cut 9 bases from V and 5 bases from J, with 6 bases between. The CDR3 loop spans 10 amino acids. CDR3 amino acids: CASWGDTQYF. The CDR3 coding sequence is TGTGCCAGTTGGGGAGATACGCAGTATTTT.

This clonotype was counted at least ten times. The chain employs TRBV7-9 and TRBJ2-1; 7 bases align to TRBD2. This CDR3 comprises 16 residues. Germline V gene data show CDR1 as SEHNR and CDR2 as FQNEAQ (reference sequence). The V segment lost 5 bases and the J segment 4 bases; nucleotides outside the gene matches: 11. Here the CDR3 reads CASSPVFGGSYNEQFF. For the CDR3, the DNA is TGTGCCAGCAGCCCGGTGTTTGGCGGGAGTTACAATGAGCAGTTCTTC.

This clonotype was picked up one time. This chain joins TRBV6-5 and TRBJ2-7; D is unresolved. The length of the CDR3 is 11 residues. Trimming left V 11 bases short and J 9 bases short, with 17 bases between. CDR1 MNHEY and CDR2 SVGAGI come from the germline V gene. The chain's CDR3 is CARRWADAQYF. The DNA of the CDR3 is TGTGCCCGCCGCTGGGCGGACGCGCAGTACTTC.

This clonotype showed up many times. The chain combines TRBV9 with TRBJ2-7; 9 bases are shared with TRBD2. Germline trimming cut 2 bases from V and 2 bases from J; bases unmatched to any gene: 5. The CDR3 is made up of 15 amino acids. Germline V gene lookup returns CDR1 SGDLS and CDR2 YYNGEE. The CDR3 region is CASSVGVAGAYEQYF. The CDR3 DNA sequence: TGTGCCAGCAGCGTTGGAGTAGCGGGAGCCTACGAGCAGTACTTC.

This clonotype was seen at least ten times. This chain uses TRBV4-1 with TRBJ2-7; 7 nucleotides agree with TRBD1. The V gene end was trimmed by 4 bases and the J gene end by 5 bases; junction bases not matched to a gene: 8. The CDR3 spans 14 residues. CDR1 MGHRA and CDR2 YSYEKL come from the germline V gene. The CDR3 loop is CASSPGQSYDEQYF. The CDR3, as DNA: TGCGCCAGCAGCCCGGGACAGAGCTATGACGAGCAGTACTTC.

In this sample, this clonotype turned up many times. The chain couples TRBV28 to TRBJ2-5, with 10 bases lining up with TRBD2. CDR3 length: 17 residues. Germline V gene data show CDR1 as MDHEN and CDR2 as SYDVKM. Trimming took 8 bases from V and 4 from J; bases not matched to a gene: 16. CDR3: CASASGASGGPRETQYF. CDR3 bases: TGTGCCAGCGCCTCTGGGGCTAGCGGGGGCCCTAGAGAGACCCAGTACTTC.

A word on this clonotype: At one boundary the junction diverges from the germline segment, which might be a read error. The CDR3 here is CASSLTGKSVNTIYF. The CDR3 nucleotides read TGTGCCAGCAGCTTGACAGGGAAGTCTGTAAACACCATATATTTT. The chain links TRBV5-6 to TRBJ1-3; D might be TRBD1 (6 bases). The CDR3 spans 15 residues. In germline, CDR1 is SGHDT, CDR2 YYEEEE.

CDR3 in DNA: TGTGCCTGGAGTGTACCGGCAGTCTCCTATAATTCACCCCTCCACTTT. Its protein is CAWSVPAVSYNSPLHF. The gene calls are TRBV30 and TRBJ1-6; D gene uncertain. The germline V and J ends were trimmed by 0 bases and 0 bases, with 9 bases remaining between them. The V gene's germline CDR1 is GTSNPN and CDR2 SVGIG (reference sequence). The CDR3 sequence is 16 residues long.